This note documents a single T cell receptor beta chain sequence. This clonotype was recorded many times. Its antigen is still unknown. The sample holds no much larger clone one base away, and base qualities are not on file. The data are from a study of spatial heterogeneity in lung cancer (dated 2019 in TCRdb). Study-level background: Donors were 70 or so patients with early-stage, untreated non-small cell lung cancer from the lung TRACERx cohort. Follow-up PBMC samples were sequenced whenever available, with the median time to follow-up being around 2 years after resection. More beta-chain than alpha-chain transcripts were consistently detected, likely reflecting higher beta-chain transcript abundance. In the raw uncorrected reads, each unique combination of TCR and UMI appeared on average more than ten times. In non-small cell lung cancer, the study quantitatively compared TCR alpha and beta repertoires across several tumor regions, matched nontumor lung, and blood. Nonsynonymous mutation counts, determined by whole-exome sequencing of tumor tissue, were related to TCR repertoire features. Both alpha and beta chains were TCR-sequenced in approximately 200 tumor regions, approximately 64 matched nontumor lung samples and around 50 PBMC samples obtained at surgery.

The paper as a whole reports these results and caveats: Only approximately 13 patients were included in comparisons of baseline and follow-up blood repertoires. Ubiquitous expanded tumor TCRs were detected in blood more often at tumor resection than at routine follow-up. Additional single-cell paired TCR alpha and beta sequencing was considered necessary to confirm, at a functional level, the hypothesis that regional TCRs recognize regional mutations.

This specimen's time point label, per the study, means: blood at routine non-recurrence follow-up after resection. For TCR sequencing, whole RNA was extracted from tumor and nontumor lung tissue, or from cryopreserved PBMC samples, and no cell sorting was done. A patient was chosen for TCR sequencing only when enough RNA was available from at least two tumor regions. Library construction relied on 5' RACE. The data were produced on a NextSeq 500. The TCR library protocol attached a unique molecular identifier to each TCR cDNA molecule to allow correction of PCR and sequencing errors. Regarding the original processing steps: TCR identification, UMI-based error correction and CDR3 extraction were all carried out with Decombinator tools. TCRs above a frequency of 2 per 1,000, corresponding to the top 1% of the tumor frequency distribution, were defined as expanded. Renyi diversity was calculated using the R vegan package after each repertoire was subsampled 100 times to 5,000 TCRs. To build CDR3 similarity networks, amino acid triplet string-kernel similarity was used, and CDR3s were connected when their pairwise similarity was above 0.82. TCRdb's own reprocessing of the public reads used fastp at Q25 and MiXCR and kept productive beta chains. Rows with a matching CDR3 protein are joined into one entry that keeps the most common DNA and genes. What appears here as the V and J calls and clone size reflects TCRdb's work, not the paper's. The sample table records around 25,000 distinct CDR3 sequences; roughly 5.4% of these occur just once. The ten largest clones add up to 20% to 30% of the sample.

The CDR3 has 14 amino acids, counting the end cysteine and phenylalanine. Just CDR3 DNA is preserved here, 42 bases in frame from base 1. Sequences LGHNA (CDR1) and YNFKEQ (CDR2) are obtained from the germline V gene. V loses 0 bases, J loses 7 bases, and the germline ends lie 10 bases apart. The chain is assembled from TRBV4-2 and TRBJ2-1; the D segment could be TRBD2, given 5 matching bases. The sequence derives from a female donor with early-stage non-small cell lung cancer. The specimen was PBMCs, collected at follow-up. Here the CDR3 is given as CASSQDIGGNEQFF. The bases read TGTGCCAGCAGCCAAGATATCGGCGGGAATGAGCAGTTCTTC.